The 30 T cell receptor beta chains presented below share a single source sample, sequenced in a study of blood T cell repertoires in COVID-19. Assay used: immunoSEQ multiplex PCR; TCRdb lists only in-frame clones, some missing. The sample yields more than 150,000 clones, 85% to 90% seen once. The sample consisted of peripheral blood. These receptors originate from a man aged 40-55 years with active or convalescent COVID-19.

The rearrangement links TRBV11-2 to TRBJ1-2; D might be TRBD1 (5 bases). There are 13 residues in the CDR3. Germline V gene data show CDR1 as SGHAT and CDR2 as FQNNGV. Trimming stripped 5 bases from V and 4 bases from J, with 11 bases between. The CDR3 loop is CASSPQGSYGYTF. CDR3 bases: TGTGCCAGCAGCCCCCAGGGTAGCTATGGCTACACCTTC.

The V gene is TRBV10-1, the J gene TRBJ2-6, with D perhaps TRBD1 (6 bases). The CDR3 is 15 residues long. Trimming cost V 6 bases and J 0 bases, with 9 bases left between them. From germline, CDR1 is WNHNN and CDR2 SYGVQD (reference sequence). This CDR3 reads CASSPDSSGANVLTF. The CDR3 DNA sequence: TGCGCCAGCAGCCCGGACAGCTCTGGGGCCAACGTCCTGACTTTC.

The chain combines TRBV12-3 or TRBV12-4 with TRBJ1-2; D not resolved. Trimming took off 6 bases at V and 1 base at J, with 9 bases between the two ends. The CDR3 contains 13 residues. This CDR3 reads CASRPQDNYGYTF. The CDR3, as DNA: TGTGCCAGCAGACCTCAGGATAACTATGGCTACACCTTC.

This clone was seen only once. J is TRBJ2-1 and V is TRBV6-2 or TRBV6-3; a weak D match, TRBD2 (6 bases). The germline CDR1 and CDR2 sequences are MNHEY and SVGEGT. The CDR3 has 11 residues. V was pared by 2 bases and J by 10 bases, with 6 bases between. This CDR3 is CASSYGGEQFF. In DNA, the CDR3 is TGTGCCAGCAGTTACGGAGGGGAGCAGTTCTTC.

The chain links TRBV15 to TRBJ2-3; weak D call: TRBD1 (6 bases). Germline CDR1 reads LNHNV; CDR2 reads YYDKDF (reference sequence). Trimming removed 1 base at V and 6 bases at J, with 11 bases between. The CDR3 runs to 14 residues. CDR3 protein: CATSRGGGSDTQYF. CDR3 nucleotide sequence: TGTGCCACCAGCAGAGGTGGGGGCTCGGATACGCAGTATTTT.

J is TRBJ2-5 and V is TRBV4-1; 13 bases line up with TRBD2. V lost 2 bases and J lost 5; bases outside the gene matches: 5. CDR1 is MGHRA and CDR2 is YSYEKL in the germline V gene. The CDR3 runs to 16 residues. CDR3 loop: CASSQTSGGALETQYF. Written as DNA, the CDR3 is TGCGCCAGCAGCCAAACTAGCGGGGGGGCCTTGGAGACCCAGTACTTC.

This chain joins TRBV19 and TRBJ1-5, with D unresolved. The CDR3 has 16 amino acids. V gave up 3 bases and J gave up 2 bases, with 14 bases separating them. CDR1 is LNHDA and CDR2 is SQIVND in the germline V gene (reference sequence). The CDR3 here is CASSILAPQGNQPQHF. CDR3 DNA sequence: TGTGCCAGTAGTATCCTCGCACCTCAGGGCAATCAGCCCCAGCATTTT.

The chain joins TRBV25-1 to TRBJ2-3; tentative D call: TRBD1 (6 bases). The V gene lost 5 bases and the J gene lost 4 bases, with 19 bases spanning the gap. Germline assignment: CDR1 MGHDK and CDR2 SYGVNS. There are 16 residues in the CDR3. In nucleotides, the CDR3 is TGTGCCAGCAGTATGGCGTTAATTGGGGGCGCAGATACGCAGTATTTT. It codes for CASSMALIGGADTQYF.

The genes are TRBV5-1 and TRBJ2-7; weak D call: TRBD1 (5 bases). The V and J ends lost 0 bases and 0 bases respectively, with 7 bases between them. The CDR3 runs 14 residues. The V gene's germline CDR1 is SGHRS and CDR2 YFSETQ. The CDR3 DNA is TGCGCCAGCAGCTTGGGACAGAGCTCCTACGAGCAGTACTTC. Encoded protein: CASSLGQSSYEQYF.

This clone was found once. J is TRBJ1-4 and V is TRBV7-2; 9 bases align to TRBD1. Looked up from germline, CDR1 is SGHTA and CDR2 is FQGNSA. The CDR3 totals 15 residues. V dropped 1 base and J dropped 6; count of bases not matched to a gene: 3. This CDR3 reads CASSLGGQGYEKLFF. CDR3 nucleotide sequence: TGTGCCAGCAGCTTAGGGGGACAGGGTTATGAAAAACTGTTTTTT.

The J gene is TRBJ2-3, the V gene TRBV5-3; TRBD1 agrees at 8 bases. TRBV5-3 is annotated as an ORF whose role is uncertain. V was clipped by 3 bases and J by 4 bases; unmatched bases: 13. There are 17 residues in the CDR3. The CDR3 coding sequence is TGTGCCAGAAGCTCCCGGGACAGGTCTTCAAGGGCAGATACGCAGTATTTT. As protein: CARSSRDRSSRADTQYF.

This chain uses TRBV3-1 (or the pseudogene TRBV3-2) with TRBJ1-1; 9 bases are a match to TRBD1. The germline V gene encodes CDR1 LGHDT and CDR2 YNNKEL (reference sequence). This CDR3 contains 13 residues. Trimming took 6 bases from V and 6 from J; bases not matched to a gene: 5. The CDR3 here is CASRADRGAEAFF. The CDR3 region has the DNA TGTGCCAGCAGAGCGGACAGGGGCGCTGAAGCTTTCTTT.

This clone was found a few times. The rearrangement uses TRBV9 and TRBJ2-3; no definite D call. V lost 9 bases and J lost 0, with 11 bases in between. Germline V gene sequence: CDR1 SGDLS, CDR2 YYNGEE. This CDR3 contains 13 residues. The CDR3 DNA reads TGTGCCACCGCACGCGGTAGCACAGATACGCAGTATTTT. It yields the protein CATARGSTDTQYF.

In regard to this clone: Other DNA sequences in this sample translate to the same CDR3. The chain recombines TRBV9 with TRBJ2-1; a possible D gene is TRBD1 (6 bases). Germline CDR1 is SGDLS and CDR2 is YYNGEE. V dropped 0 bases and J dropped 6 bases, with 7 bases sitting between them. The CDR3 covers 13 residues. The CDR3, as DNA: TGTGCCAGCAGCGTAGACAGGGTCAATGAGCAGTTCTTC. It specifies CASSVDRVNEQFF.

Of note for this clone: Its ends do not fully match the called genes, so a read error is possible. V gene TRBV4-1 combines with J gene TRBJ2-7; 9 bases are a match to TRBD1. Per the germline V gene, CDR1 is MGHRA and CDR2 is YSYEKL. The CDR3 length is 13 residues. The CDR3 sequence is CASSPGTGFPMNF. The CDR3, as DNA: TGCGCCAGCAGCCCCGGGACAGGGTTCCCCATGAACTTC.

V is TRBV10-3 and J is TRBJ1-5; D possibly corresponds to TRBD1 (6 bases). The CDR3 contains 12 residues. V lost 10 bases to trimming and J lost 5 bases, with 12 bases between them. Germline V gives CDR1 ENHRY, CDR2 SYGVKD. CDR3 loop: CATQGGDQPQHF. The CDR3 DNA follows: TGTGCCACACAAGGGGGTGATCAGCCCCAGCATTTT.

J is TRBJ2-3 and V is TRBV5-4; TRBD2 matches at 7 bases. CDR1 SGHNT and CDR2 YYREEE come from the germline V gene (reference sequence). The CDR3 length is 16 residues. Trimming took 1 base from V and 4 from J; bases not matched to a gene: 9. For the CDR3, the DNA is TGTGCCAGCAGCTTGATGGTGGGGGGGACTTCAGATACGCAGTATTTT. Its protein is CASSLMVGGTSDTQYF.

This chain connects TRBV6-6 to TRBJ2-5; 12 nucleotides line up with TRBD2. Trimming removed 7 bases from V and 5 bases from J; junction bases left unmatched: 8. This CDR3 region has 15 residues. Germline lookup yields CDR1 MNHNY and CDR2 SVGAGI (reference sequence). CDR3 amino acids: CASTGLAGPGETQYF. DNA for the CDR3: TGTGCCAGCACTGGACTAGCGGGGCCCGGGGAGACCCAGTACTTC.

This chain links TRBV2 with TRBJ1-4; 7 nucleotides agree with TRBD1. V shed 6 bases, J shed 8 bases, and the junction held 9 bases outside the gene matches. CDR1 and CDR2 from the germline V gene are SNHLY and FYNNEI. The CDR3 sequence is 14 residues long. Here the CDR3 reads CASREGQSGEKLFF. The CDR3 DNA reads as TGTGCCAGCAGGGAGGGACAGTCTGGCGAAAAACTGTTTTTT.

The chain carries TRBV6-2 or TRBV6-3 and TRBJ2-7, with TRBD1 identical over 9 bases. Germline V lookup: CDR1 MNHEY, CDR2 SVGEGT. This CDR3 has 13 residues. V dropped 5 bases and J dropped 7; count of bases not matched to a gene: 6. CDR3 nucleotide sequence: TGTGCCAGCAGTAACCTGGACAGGGGAGAGCAGTACTTC. Translated, it gives CASSNLDRGEQYF.

This rearrangement joins TRBV7-8 to TRBJ2-5, with 10 bases lining up with TRBD1. The ends lost 6 bases at V and 4 bases at J; junction bases unmatched: 5. CDR1 and CDR2 (germline): SGHVS, FQNEAQ. The CDR3 totals 14 residues. The CDR3: CASRKDRGGETQYF. Written as DNA, the CDR3 is TGTGCCAGCAGAAAGGACAGGGGGGGAGAGACCCAGTACTTC.

The chain employs TRBV9 and TRBJ1-2; D not certain. The CDR3 spans 14 residues. Trimming pared 3 bases from V and 4 bases from J, leaving 13 bases between. Germline assignment: CDR1 SGDLS and CDR2 YYNGEE. CDR3 bases: TGTGCCAGCAGCGGCGACGGGTTCGGCTATGGCTACACCTTC. Encoded protein: CASSGDGFGYGYTF.

The chain recombines TRBV7-9 with TRBJ1-2; D is unresolved. V shed 1 base and J shed 0 bases, with 6 bases lying between them. The CDR3 is made up of 14 amino acids. CDR1 and CDR2 from the germline V gene are SEHNR and FQNEAQ (reference sequence). The CDR3 sequence is CASSLGSPNYGYTF. CDR3 sequence (DNA): TGTGCCAGCAGCTTAGGCAGTCCTAACTATGGCTACACCTTC. The complete variable domain, with remaining parts taken from reference TRBV7-9 and TRBJ1-2, reads DTGVSQNPRHKITKRGQNVTFRCDPISEHNRLYWYRQTLGQGPEFLTYFQNEAQLEKSRLLSDRFSAERPKGSFSTLEIQRTEQGDSAMYLCASSLGSPNYGYTFGSGTRLTVV.

This chain joins TRBV11-2 and TRBJ2-4; 8 bases fit TRBD1. This CDR3 spans 16 amino acids. CDR1 and CDR2 from the germline V gene are SGHAT and FQNNGV. Losses at the gene ends were 3 bases for V and 3 bases for J; bases not matched to a gene: 7. CDR3 region: CASSLRWGTGKNIQYF. The CDR3, as DNA: TGTGCCAGCAGCTTGAGGTGGGGGACAGGCAAAAACATTCAGTACTTC.

The rearrangement uses TRBV7-2 and TRBJ2-1; 10 nucleotides line up with TRBD2. J was trimmed by 4 bases and V by 5 bases; bases with no gene match: 17. This CDR3 contains 19 residues. From germline, CDR1 is SGHTA and CDR2 FQGNSA. CDR3 in DNA: TGTGCCAGCAGCCCCCTCCCACAGCGGGGGGGTCGATTTTACAATGAGCAGTTCTTC. Translating gives CASSPLPQRGGRFYNEQFF.

This chain connects TRBV7-9 to TRBJ1-4; 8 bases agree with TRBD1. Germline loops: CDR1 SEHNR, CDR2 FQNEAQ (reference sequence). The CDR3 contains 18 residues. V was pared by 6 bases and J by 5 bases, with 17 bases of the junction left unmatched. The CDR3 DNA is TGTGCCAGCAGTTCCCTGGTGGGGACAGGAGGCCGGAATGAAAAACTGTTTTTT. This gives the protein CASSSLVGTGGRNEKLFF.

There are a few counts of this clone. This chain joins TRBV7-2 and TRBJ2-3; D gene uncertain. The V gene lost 1 base and the J gene lost 2 bases, with 7 bases spanning the gap. CDR1 is SGHTA, CDR2 FQGNSA, per germline. The length of the CDR3 is 14 residues. The CDR3 region is CASSLGAFTDTQYF. The DNA for the CDR3 is TGTGCCAGCAGCTTAGGGGCCTTCACAGATACGCAGTATTTT.

This clone appeared a single time. The chain uses TRBV9 and TRBJ2-2, with 8 bases fitting TRBD1. The CDR3 totals 14 residues. Unmatched junction bases numbered 2, after V lost 6 bases and J lost 1 base. The V gene's germline CDR1 is SGDLS and CDR2 YYNGEE. CDR3 bases: TGTGCCAGCACGGACAGGGTGAACACCGGGGAGCTGTTTTTT. Translating it yields CASTDRVNTGELFF.

The chain joins TRBV14 to TRBJ2-7; D possibly corresponds to TRBD2 (6 bases). Per germline, CDR1 SGHDN and CDR2 FVKESK. This CDR3 contains 14 residues. Between the trimmed V and J ends, which lost 4 bases and 2 bases, there was a span of 12 bases. CDR3 in DNA: TGTGCCAGCAGCCGGGTCGGGGGAACCTACGAGCAGTACTTC. Its protein product is CASSRVGGTYEQYF.

The chain couples TRBV3-1 (or the pseudogene TRBV3-2) to TRBJ2-1; TRBD1 might be the D (6 bases). The CDR3 runs to 15 residues. The germline CDR1 and CDR2 sequences are LGHDT and YNNKEL (reference sequence). V was cut by 0 bases and J by 11 bases, with 17 bases left in between. The CDR3 loop reads CASSQDQIDRIKQFF. The CDR3, as DNA: TGTGCCAGCAGCCAAGATCAAATCGACAGGATCAAGCAGTTCTTC.